The sequence of this T cell receptor beta chain was determined in a study of blood T cell repertoires in COVID-19. Overall study context: Italy, Spain and the United States were the sources of the convalescent and acute COVID-19 samples.

The table came from immunoSEQ multiplex PCR; TCRdb's copy has only in-frame clones and leaves some out. The repertoire holds roughly 190,000 clones, with 75% to 90% as singletons. The sequence was obtained from a woman in her sixties or seventies with acute or convalescent COVID-19. The sequenced sample was peripheral blood.

The CDR3 protein is CASSESGGRTEAFF. CDR3 sequence (DNA): TGTGCCAGCAGTGAATCGGGGGGCCGCACTGAAGCTTTCTTT. J is TRBJ1-1 and V is TRBV6-1, with D tentatively TRBD1 (6 bases). The V gene lost 2 bases and the J gene lost 4 bases, with 11 bases spanning the gap. The CDR3 sequence is 14 residues long. Per germline, CDR1 MNHNS and CDR2 SASEGT.